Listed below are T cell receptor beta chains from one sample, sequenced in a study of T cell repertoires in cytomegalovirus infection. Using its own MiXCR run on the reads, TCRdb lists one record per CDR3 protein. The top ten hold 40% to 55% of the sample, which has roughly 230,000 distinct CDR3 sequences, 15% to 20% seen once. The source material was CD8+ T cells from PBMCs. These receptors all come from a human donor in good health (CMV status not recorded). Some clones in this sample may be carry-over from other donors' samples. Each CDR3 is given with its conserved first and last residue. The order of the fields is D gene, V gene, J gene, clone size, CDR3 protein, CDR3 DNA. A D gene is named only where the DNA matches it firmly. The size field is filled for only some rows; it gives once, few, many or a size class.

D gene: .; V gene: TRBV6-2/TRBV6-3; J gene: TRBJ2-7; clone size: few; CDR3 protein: CASSYQNGDLIYEQYF; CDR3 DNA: TGTGCCAGCAGTTACCAGAACGGGGATTTGATCTACGAGCAGTACTTC
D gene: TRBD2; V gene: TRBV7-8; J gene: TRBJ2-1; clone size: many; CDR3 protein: CASSPGAGAPFF; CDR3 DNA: TGTGCCAGCAGCCCGGGAGCGGGGGCGCCGTTCTTC
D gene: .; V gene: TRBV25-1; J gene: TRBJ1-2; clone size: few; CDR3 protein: CASSSGLLPYGYTF; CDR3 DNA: TGTGCCAGCTCTTCCGGACTCCTTCCCTATGGCTACACCTTC
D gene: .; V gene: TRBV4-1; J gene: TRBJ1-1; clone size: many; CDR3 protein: CASSQEGETEAFF; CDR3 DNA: TGCGCCAGCAGCCAAGAAGGGGAGACTGAAGCTTTCTTT
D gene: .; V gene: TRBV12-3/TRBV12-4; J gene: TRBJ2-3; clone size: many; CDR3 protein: CASSLGYGDTQYF; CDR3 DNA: TGTGCCAGCAGTTTAGGGTATGGAGATACGCAGTATTTT
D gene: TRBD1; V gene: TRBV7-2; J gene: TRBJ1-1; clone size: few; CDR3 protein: CASSLAGRTGVDEAFF; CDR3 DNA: TGTGCCAGCAGCTTAGCGGGTAGGACAGGGGTGGATGAAGCTTTCTTT
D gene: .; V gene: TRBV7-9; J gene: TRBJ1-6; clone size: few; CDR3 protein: CASSLGGASPLHF; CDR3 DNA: TGTGCCAGCAGCTTAGGAGGAGCCTCACCCCTCCACTTT
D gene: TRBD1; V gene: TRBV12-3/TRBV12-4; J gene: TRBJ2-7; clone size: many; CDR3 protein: CASGPGTGGSEQYF; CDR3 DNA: TGTGCCAGCGGACCCGGGACAGGGGGCAGCGAGCAGTACTTC
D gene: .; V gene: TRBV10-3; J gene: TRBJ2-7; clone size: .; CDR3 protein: CAIKPDVHEQYF; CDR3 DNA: TGTGCCATCAAGCCGGACGTACACGAGCAGTACTTC
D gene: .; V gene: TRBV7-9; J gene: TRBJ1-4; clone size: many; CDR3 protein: CASSLSSEKLFF; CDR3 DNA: TGTGCCAGCAGCTTAAGCAGCGAAAAACTGTTTTTT
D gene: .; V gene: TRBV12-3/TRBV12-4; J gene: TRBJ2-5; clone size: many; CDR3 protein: CASNHPDWLETQYF; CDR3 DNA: TGTGCCAGCAACCATCCCGATTGGCTAGAGACCCAGTACTTC
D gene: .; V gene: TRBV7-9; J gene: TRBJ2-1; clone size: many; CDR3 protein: CASSLTPDRNNEQFF; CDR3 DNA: TGTGCCAGCAGCTTAACACCCGACAGGAACAATGAGCAGTTCTTC
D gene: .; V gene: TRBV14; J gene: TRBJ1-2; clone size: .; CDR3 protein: CASSPARGGYTF; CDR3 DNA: TGTGCCAGCAGCCCGGCCCGGGGGGGATACACCTTC
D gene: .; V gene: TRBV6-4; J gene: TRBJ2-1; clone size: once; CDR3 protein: CASSVFPGSSEQFF; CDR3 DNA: TGTGCCAGCAGTGTGTTCCCAGGGTCCTCCGAGCAGTTCTTC
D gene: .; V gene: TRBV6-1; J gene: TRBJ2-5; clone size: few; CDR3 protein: CASAPGRDQETQYF; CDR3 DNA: TGTGCCAGCGCCCCCGGAAGGGACCAAGAGACCCAGTACTTC
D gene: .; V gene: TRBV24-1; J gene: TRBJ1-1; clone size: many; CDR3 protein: CATSDPDSNTEAFF; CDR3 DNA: TGTGCCACCAGTGACCCCGACAGTAACACTGAAGCTTTCTTT
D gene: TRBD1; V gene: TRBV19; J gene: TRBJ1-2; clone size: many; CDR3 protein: CASSQGATGYTF; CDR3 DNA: TGTGCCTCAAGTCAGGGGGCGACTGGCTACACCTTC
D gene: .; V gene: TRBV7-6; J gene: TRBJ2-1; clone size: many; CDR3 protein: CASSLAGTAFNEQFF; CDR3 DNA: TGTGCCAGCAGCCTGGCGGGGACAGCTTTTAATGAGCAGTTCTTC
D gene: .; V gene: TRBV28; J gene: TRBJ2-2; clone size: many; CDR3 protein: CASSLATVTGELFF; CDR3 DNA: TGTGCCAGCAGTTTGGCCACGGTGACCGGGGAGCTGTTTTTT
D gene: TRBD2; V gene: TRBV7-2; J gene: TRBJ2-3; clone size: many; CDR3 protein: CASSSSGGAADTQYF; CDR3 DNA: TGTGCCAGCAGCTCTAGCGGGGGGGCCGCAGATACGCAGTATTTT
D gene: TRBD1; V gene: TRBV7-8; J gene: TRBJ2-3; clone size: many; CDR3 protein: CASTYRDRGGDTQYF; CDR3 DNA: TGTGCCAGCACCTACCGGGACAGGGGCGGAGATACGCAGTATTTT
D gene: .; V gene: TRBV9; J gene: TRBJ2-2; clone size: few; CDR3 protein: CASSPPVSNTGELFF; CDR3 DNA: TGTGCCAGCAGCCCCCCAGTTTCGAACACCGGGGAGCTGTTTTTT